The source of this TCR beta chain is a study of T cells in Graves' hyperthyroidism and ophthalmopathy. This clonotype was detected only a few times. No antigen is known for it. It was RNA transcripts that yielded the amplified TCR beta CDR3 regions. Researchers ran a first-round RT-PCR on the TCR CDR3 using the HTBI primer set. MiXCR, applied by TCRdb to the multiplex PCR reads, yields one record per CDR3 protein. The sample lists around 400,000 distinct CDR3 sequences, 12% to 15% seen once, with about 21% in the top ten. The study, taken as a whole, reports: From stable hyperthyroidism, ophthalmopathy was set apart by a 13 V-J model.

This CDR3 spans 16 amino acids. Germline V lookup: CDR1 LGHDT, CDR2 YNNKEL (reference sequence). J was trimmed by 0 bases and V by 5 bases; bases with no gene match: 5. Material for sequencing was blood. The rearrangement uses TRBV3-1 and TRBJ2-1; TRBD2 agrees at 9 bases. The TCR originated in a woman aged 60-75 years with Graves' ophthalmopathy. The CDR3 coding sequence is TGTGCCAGCAGCGCAGCGCGGGGGGGCTCCTACAATGAGCAGTTCTTC. Its protein product is CASSAARGGSYNEQFF.